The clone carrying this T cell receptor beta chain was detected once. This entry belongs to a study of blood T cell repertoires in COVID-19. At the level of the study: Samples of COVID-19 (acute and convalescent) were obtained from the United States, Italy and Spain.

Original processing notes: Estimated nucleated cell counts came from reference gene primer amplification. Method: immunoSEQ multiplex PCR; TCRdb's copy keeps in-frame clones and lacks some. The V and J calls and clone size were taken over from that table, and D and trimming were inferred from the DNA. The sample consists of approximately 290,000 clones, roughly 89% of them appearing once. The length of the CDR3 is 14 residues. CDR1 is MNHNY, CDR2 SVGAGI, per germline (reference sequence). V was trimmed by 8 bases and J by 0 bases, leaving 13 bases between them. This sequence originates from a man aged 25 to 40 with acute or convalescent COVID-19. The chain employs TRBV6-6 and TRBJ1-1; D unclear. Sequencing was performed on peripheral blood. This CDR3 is CASLSGNLNTEAFF. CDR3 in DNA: TGTGCCAGCCTTTCCGGTAACCTGAACACTGAAGCTTTCTTT.